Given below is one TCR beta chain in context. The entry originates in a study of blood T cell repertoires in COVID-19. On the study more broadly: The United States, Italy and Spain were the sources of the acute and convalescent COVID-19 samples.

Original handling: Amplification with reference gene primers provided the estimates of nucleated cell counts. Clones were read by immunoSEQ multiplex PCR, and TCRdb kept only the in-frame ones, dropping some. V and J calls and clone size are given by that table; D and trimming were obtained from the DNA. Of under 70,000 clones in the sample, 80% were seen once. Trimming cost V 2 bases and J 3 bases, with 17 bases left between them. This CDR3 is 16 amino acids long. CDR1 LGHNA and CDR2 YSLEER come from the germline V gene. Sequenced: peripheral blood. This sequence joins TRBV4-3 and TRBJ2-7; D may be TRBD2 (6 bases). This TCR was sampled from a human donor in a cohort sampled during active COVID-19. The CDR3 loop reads CASSQSASANHYEQYF. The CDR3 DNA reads TGCGCCAGCAGCCAAAGTGCTAGCGCAAACCACTACGAGCAGTACTTC.